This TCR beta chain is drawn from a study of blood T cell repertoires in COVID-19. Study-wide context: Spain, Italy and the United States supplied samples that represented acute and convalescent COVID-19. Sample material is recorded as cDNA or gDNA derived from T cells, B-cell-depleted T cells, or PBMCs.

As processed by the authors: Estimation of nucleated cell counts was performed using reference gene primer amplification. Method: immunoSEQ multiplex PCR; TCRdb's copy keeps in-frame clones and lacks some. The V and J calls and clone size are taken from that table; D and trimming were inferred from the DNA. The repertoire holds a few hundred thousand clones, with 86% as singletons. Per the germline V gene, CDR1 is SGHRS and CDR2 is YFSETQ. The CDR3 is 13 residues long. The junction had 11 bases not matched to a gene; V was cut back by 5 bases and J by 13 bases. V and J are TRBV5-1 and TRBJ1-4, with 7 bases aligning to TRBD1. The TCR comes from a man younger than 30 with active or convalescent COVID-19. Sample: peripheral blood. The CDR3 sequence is CASSQPGQEILFF. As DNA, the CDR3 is TGCGCCAGCAGTCAACCTGGACAGGAGATACTGTTTTTT.